Following are 8 T cell receptor beta chains from one sample sequenced in a study of T cell responses to AZD1222 COVID-19 vaccine. Using immunoSEQ multiplex PCR, the repertoire was profiled, and TCRdb retains in-frame clones only, with some absent. The table has 170,000 or so clones, 90% seen once. Specimen: peripheral blood, collected on day 0 of AZD1222 vaccination. The receptor source for this set is an adult in good health.

The chain carries TRBV7-2 and TRBJ1-3; D uncertain. CDR1 and CDR2 (germline): SGHTA, FQGNSA. The V and J ends lost 4 bases and 4 bases respectively, with 14 bases between them. The CDR3 contains 15 residues. CDR3: CASSSQRGSGNTIYF. CDR3 DNA sequence: TGTGCCAGCAGCTCCCAAAGAGGATCCGGAAACACCATATATTTT.

V gene TRBV4-3 combines with J gene TRBJ2-3; D gene unclear. Trimming cost V 1 base and J 0 bases, with 11 bases left between them. Germline CDR1 reads LGHNA; CDR2 reads YSLEER. CDR3 length equals 16 residues. This chain's CDR3 is CASSQVWSGSTDTQYF. CDR3 DNA: TGCGCCAGCAGCCAAGTCTGGTCAGGTAGCACAGATACGCAGTATTTT.

The CDR3 coding sequence is TGTGCCAGCAGTTGGGACATTACCGTGAACGGCGAGCAGTACTTC. It codes for CASSWDITVNGEQYF. The V gene is TRBV6-5, the J gene TRBJ2-7; TRBD1 is a possible D gene (6 bases). The CDR3 runs to 15 residues. Germline V CDR1 and CDR2: MNHEY, SVGAGI. Trimming took off 4 bases at V and 6 bases at J, with 19 bases between the two ends.

This chain uses TRBV13 with TRBJ2-7, with D perhaps matching TRBD1 (6 bases). The germline V and J ends were trimmed by 1 base and 3 bases, with 7 bases remaining between them. Per the germline V gene, CDR1 is PRHDT and CDR2 is FYEKMQ (reference sequence). The CDR3 covers 13 residues. Written as DNA, the CDR3 is TGTGCCAGCAGCTTAGAAGGGGGCTACGAGCAGTACTTC. As protein: CASSLEGGYEQYF.

V is TRBV7-2 and J is TRBJ1-5; 7 bases match TRBD1. The V segment lost 1 base and the J segment 1 base; nucleotides outside the gene matches: 4. This CDR3 is 16 amino acids long. CDR1 is SGHTA and CDR2 is FQGNSA in the germline V gene. For the CDR3, the DNA is TGTGCCAGCAGCTTAGGAGCAGGGGGGAGCAATCAGCCCCAGCATTTT. Its protein is CASSLGAGGSNQPQHF.

The V call is TRBV18, the J call TRBJ2-1; unclear D gene. Between the trimmed V and J ends, which lost 8 bases and 5 bases, there was a span of 4 bases. This CDR3 region has 10 residues. Germline V lookup: CDR1 KGHSH, CDR2 LQKENI. Written as DNA, the CDR3 is TGTGCCAGCCGGGACAATGAGCAGTTCTTC. This encodes CASRDNEQFF.

The rearrangement links TRBV27 to TRBJ1-6; a weak D match, TRBD1 (5 bases). The V end was cut by 3 bases, the J end by 14 bases, with 14 bases between. The germline V gene encodes CDR1 MNHEY and CDR2 SMNVEV (reference sequence). The CDR3 sequence is 13 residues long. The CDR3 sequence: CASSLGGLGTLHF. Written as DNA, the CDR3 is TGTGCCAGCAGTTTGGGGGGACTGGGGACCCTCCACTTT.

The rearrangement uses TRBV6-5 and TRBJ2-3; D ambiguous. The CDR3 consists of 13 residues. Per germline, CDR1 MNHEY and CDR2 SVGAGI. The V and J ends lost 5 bases and 2 bases respectively, with 8 bases between them. CDR3 in amino acids: CASSPSHTDTQYF. The CDR3 DNA is TGTGCCAGCAGTCCCTCCCACACAGATACGCAGTATTTT.